This TCR beta chain was sequenced during a study of blood T cell repertoires in COVID-19. This CDR3 has 15 residues. Trimming at V came to 6 bases and at J to 2 bases, leaving 7 bases not matched to a gene. From germline, CDR1 is SGDLS and CDR2 YYNGEE. The table came from immunoSEQ multiplex PCR; TCRdb's copy has only in-frame clones and leaves some out. Among some 200,000 clones listed, roughly 87% were seen once. The clonotype comes from a man aged 25-45 years in a cohort exposed to, infected with or recovered from COVID-19 (not recorded which). The J gene is TRBJ2-3, the V gene TRBV9, with 9 bases that match TRBD2. Sequencing input: PBMCs or T cells enriched from blood (not recorded which). In nucleotides, the CDR3 is TGTGCCAGCACCTTAGCGGGAGCGGTCACAGATACGCAGTATTTT. Encoded protein: CASTLAGAVTDTQYF.